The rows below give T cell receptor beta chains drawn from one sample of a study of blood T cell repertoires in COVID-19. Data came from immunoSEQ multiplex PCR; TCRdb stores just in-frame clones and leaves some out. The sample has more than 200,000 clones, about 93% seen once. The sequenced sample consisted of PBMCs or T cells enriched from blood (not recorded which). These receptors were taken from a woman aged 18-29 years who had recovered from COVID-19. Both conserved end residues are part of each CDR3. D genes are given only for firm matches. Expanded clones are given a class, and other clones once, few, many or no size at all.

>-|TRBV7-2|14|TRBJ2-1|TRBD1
TGTGCCAGCAGCTTAGGCCCAGGGGGCAATGAGCAGTTCTTC
CASSLGPGGNEQFF
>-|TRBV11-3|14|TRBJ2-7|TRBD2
TGTGCCAGCAGCGAAGGACTAGCAGACTACGAGCAGTACTTC
CASSEGLADYEQYF
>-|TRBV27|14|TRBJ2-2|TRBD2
TGTGCCAGCAGTTGGGCTAGCGGAACCGGGGAGCTGTTTTTT
CASSWASGTGELFF
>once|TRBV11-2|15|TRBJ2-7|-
TGTGCCAGCAGCTTAATCTCTGCGGACAACTACGAGCAGTACTTC
CASSLISADNYEQYF
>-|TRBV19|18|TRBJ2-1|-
TGTGCCAGTAGTATAGCGGTTGGGTACCTGGGCCAATACAATGAGCAGTTCTTC
CASSIAVGYLGQYNEQFF
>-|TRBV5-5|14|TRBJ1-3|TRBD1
TGTGCCAGCAGCTGGGGGACAGGGCTCAACACCATATATTTT
CASSWGTGLNTIYF
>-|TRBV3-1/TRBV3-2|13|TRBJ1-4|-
TGTGCCAGCAGCCAGGGGGGTAATGAAAAACTGTTTTTT
CASSQGGNEKLFF
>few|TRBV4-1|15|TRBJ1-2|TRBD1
TGCGCCAGCAGCCGATTGGACAGGATCAACTATGGCTACACCTTC
CASSRLDRINYGYTF
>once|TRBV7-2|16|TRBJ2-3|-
TGTGCCAGCAGCTCCCTCGGAGGGACTTACCCAGATACGCAGTATTTT
CASSSLGGTYPDTQYF
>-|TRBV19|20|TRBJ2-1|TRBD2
TGTGCCAGTAGTATTCTCACTAGCGGGAGTTTATTAAGCTCCTACAATGAGCAGTTCTTC
CASSILTSGSLLSSYNEQFF
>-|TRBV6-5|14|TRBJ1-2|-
TGTGCCAGCAGCCGGGGGGGGAGGAACTATGGCTACACCTTC
CASSRGGRNYGYTF
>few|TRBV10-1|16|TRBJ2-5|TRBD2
TGCGCCAGCAGTGAGATGGCTAGCGGGATGCAGGAGACCCAGTACTTC
CASSEMASGMQETQYF
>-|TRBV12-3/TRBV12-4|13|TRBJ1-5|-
TGTGCCAGCAGTCCTAGTGAGAATCAGCCCCAGCATTTT
CASSPSENQPQHF
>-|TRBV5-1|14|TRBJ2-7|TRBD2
TGCGCCAGCAGCCCGGGACTAGCCGTCGGGGAGCAGTACTTC
CASSPGLAVGEQYF
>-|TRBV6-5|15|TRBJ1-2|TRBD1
TGTGCCAGCAGGCGCGACAGGGTGGCGTACTATGGCTACACCTTC
CASRRDRVAYYGYTF
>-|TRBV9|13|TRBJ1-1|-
TGTGCCAGCAGCACGGGGTCGGACACTGAAGCTTTCTTT
CASSTGSDTEAFF
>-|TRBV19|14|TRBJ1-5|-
TGTGCCAGTATGGTGGGGGGGGCCGTGGAGCCCCAGCATTTT
CASMVGGAVEPQHF
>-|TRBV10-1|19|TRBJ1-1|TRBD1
TGCGCCAGCAGTGAGTCTATCGGAGGGACAGGGGGGGAGGGCACTGAAGCTTTCTTT
CASSESIGGTGGEGTEAFF